This passage covers 9 T cell receptor beta chains from one sample sequenced in a study of identical twins. One entry per CDR3 protein, called by TCRdb with MiXCR from the 5' RACE reads. The profile shows some 1,600,000 distinct CDR3 sequences, 25% to 35% of them singletons. The source material was cord blood. Source of these receptors: a newborn girl in good health.

V gene TRBV7-2 combines with J gene TRBJ1-6, with no clear D. The CDR3 sequence is 16 residues long. Germline V lookup: CDR1 SGHTA, CDR2 FQGNSA. The V end lost 4 bases, the J end lost 3 bases, and 13 bases lay between the germline ends. The CDR3 is CASSSETKGYNSPLHF. Written as DNA, the CDR3 is TGTGCCAGCAGCTCCGAGACAAAGGGCTATAATTCACCCCTCCACTTT. Together with reference TRBV7-2 and TRBJ1-6, the CDR3 gives the full variable domain: GAGVSQSPSNKVTEKGKDVELRCDPISGHTALYWYRQSLGQGLEFLIYFQGNSAPDKSGLPSDRFSAERTGGSVSTLTIQRTQQEDSAVYLCASSSETKGYNSPLHFGNGTRLTVT.

This clonotype turned up a few times. The rearrangement uses TRBV10-3 and TRBJ2-7; D call uncertain. CDR3 size: 13 residues. V lost 6 bases to trimming and J lost 0 bases, with 9 bases between them. Germline V lookup: CDR1 ENHRY, CDR2 SYGVKD. DNA for the CDR3: TGTGCCATCAGACCGTTCAGCTCCTACGAGCAGTACTTC. Amino acids: CAIRPFSSYEQYF.

A few counts support this clonotype. This chain links TRBV5-1 with TRBJ2-1; tentatively, D is TRBD2 (6 bases). Germline assignment: CDR1 SGHRS and CDR2 YFSETQ. The V end lost 0 bases, the J end lost 7 bases, and 14 bases lay between the germline ends. This CDR3 has 15 residues. The CDR3 is CASSLGGARGNEQFF. Here the CDR3 DNA reads TGCGCCAGCAGCTTGGGAGGGGCGCGGGGTAATGAGCAGTTCTTC.

A few counts support this clonotype. This rearrangement joins TRBV27 to TRBJ2-5; either TRBD1 or TRBD2 may fit D (5 bases each). Deletions cut 4 bases from V and 1 base from J, with 10 bases between. The length of the CDR3 is 14 residues. The germline gives CDR1 MNHEY, CDR2 SMNVEV (reference sequence). The CDR3 DNA is TGTGCCAGCAGTTCACCGGGACCCCAAGAGACCCAGTACTTC. Translation: CASSSPGPQETQYF.

This chain connects TRBV27 to TRBJ1-6; 7 nucleotides line up with TRBD1. With 4 bases clipped from V and 6 bases from J, the junction kept 3 bases outside the gene matches. CDR3 length: 14 amino acids. Germline CDR1 is MNHEY and CDR2 is SMNVEV (reference sequence). The CDR3 loop reads CASSSNRGNSPLHF. DNA of the CDR3: TGTGCCAGCAGTTCCAACAGGGGTAATTCACCCCTCCACTTT.

The chain links TRBV6-6 to TRBJ2-1; TRBD2 aligns across 8 bases. V was pared by 3 bases and J by 0 bases, with 7 bases of the junction left unmatched. The germline V gene encodes CDR1 MNHNY and CDR2 SVGAGI (reference sequence). This CDR3 region has 17 residues. CDR3 region: CASSYPGTRASYNEQFF. Here the CDR3 DNA reads TGTGCCAGCAGTTATCCCGGGACTAGAGCCTCCTACAATGAGCAGTTCTTC.

Remarks on this clonotype: This may be a read error: a much more frequent sequence differs by one nucleotide. The V gene is TRBV6-1, the J gene TRBJ2-7; D unclear. CDR3 length equals 13 residues. Looked up from germline, CDR1 is MNHNS and CDR2 is SASEGT. CDR3 amino acids: CAGSPSNSYEQYF. CDR3 sequence (DNA): TGTGCCGGCAGTCCCTCCAACAGCTACGAGCAGTACTTC.

This clonotype turned up a few times. V is TRBV10-3 and J is TRBJ1-2; the D gene is possibly TRBD1 (5 bases). The CDR3 covers 15 residues. Germline lookup yields CDR1 ENHRY and CDR2 SYGVKD. The V gene lost 6 bases and the J gene lost 2 bases, with 16 bases spanning the gap. The CDR3 spells CAISSRIRDNYGYTF. The CDR3 bases are TGTGCCATCAGCTCACGGATCCGGGACAACTATGGCTACACCTTC.

The V call is TRBV5-1, the J call TRBJ2-3; D is ambiguous. Trimming pared 4 bases from V and 1 base from J, leaving 16 bases between. In germline, CDR1 is SGHRS, CDR2 YFSETQ. This CDR3 is built from 16 residues. DNA for the CDR3: TGCGCCAGCAGCCTATGGAGCACCGCTCGCACAGATACGCAGTATTTT. It codes for CASSLWSTARTDTQYF. The entire variable domain, with the rest obtained from reference TRBV5-1 and TRBJ2-3, is as follows: KAGVTQTPRYLIKTRGQQVTLSCSPISGHRSVSWYQQTPGQGLQFLFEYFSETQRNKGNFPGRFSGRQFSNSRSEMNVSTLELGDSALYLCASSLWSTARTDTQYFGPGTRLTVL.